The clone carrying this TCR delta chain was detected only a few times. A far larger clone is off by one base, so a read error is likely. This sample is part of a study of human gamma delta and Vdelta1 T cells. Germline values: CDR1 TSWWSYY, CDR2 QGS. This CDR3 comprises 20 residues. The V and J ends lost 8 bases and 1 base respectively, with 32 bases between them. TCRdb reanalyzed the PCR reads using CATT. The repertoire holds approximately 690 delta-chain clones, with around 9.9% as singletons. The sequence came from a human donor in good health. J is TRDJ1 and V is TRDV1; D is perhaps TRDD3 (9 bases). Sequencing was carried out using differentiated CD27- Vdelta1 gamma-delta T cells from blood. The CDR3 here is CALHILPKIRGIPGTDKLIF. The DNA for the CDR3 is TGTGCTCTTCATATCCTTCCTAAGATCCGGGGGATACCGGGCACCGATAAACTCATCTTT.